This TCR beta chain was found in a study of T cells in Graves' hyperthyroidism and ophthalmopathy. Findings and limits, study-wide: It was a median approximately 7.1 months before onset that the model predicted ophthalmopathy.

Amplification targeted TCR beta CDR3 regions from RNA transcripts. An initial round of RT-PCR targeting the TCR CDR3 relied on the HTBI primer set. TCRdb re-called the multiplex PCR reads through MiXCR, storing one row per CDR3 protein. The sample includes around 440,000 distinct CDR3 sequences, less than 20% of them seen just once. To note about this clonotype: What it binds is not known.

This CDR3 has 17 residues. With 2 bases clipped from V and 5 bases from J, the junction kept 11 bases outside the gene matches. The chain employs TRBV12-3 or TRBV12-4 and TRBJ1-5, with 8 bases aligning to TRBD1. The sample was blood. The clonotype originates from a woman aged 18-29 years with Graves' hyperthyroidism. The CDR3 is CASSLFLDREIHQPQHF. CDR3 nucleotide sequence: TGTGCCAGCAGTTTATTCTTGGACAGGGAGATTCATCAGCCCCAGCATTTT.